The 13 T cell receptor beta chains below were found in one sample sequenced in a study of cytomegalovirus exposure and HLA in healthy donors (TCRdb year 2017). Library preparation employed the immunoSEQ multiplex PCR assay. A mixture of 60 forward primers for TCR Vbeta segments and 13 reverse primers for TCR Jbeta segments was used in the multiplex PCR. The table was pulled from immuneACCESS by TCRdb, which kept in-frame rearrangements only. Such tables lose some clones; where checked, under half of the loss comes from unresolved V genes, and the rest has no known cause. The sample table shows about 120,000 clones, and more than 70% are seen once. In total, the top ten clones hold roughly a sixth of the sample. Sequencing used PBMCs. These receptors originate from a man aged 50 to 59 in good health and CMV-seropositive.

The chain combines TRBV14 with TRBJ2-5, with D perhaps TRBD2 (6 bases). Germline lookup yields CDR1 SGHDN and CDR2 FVKESK. V was pared by 2 bases and J by 2 bases, with 9 bases between. The CDR3 covers 14 residues. The CDR3 DNA sequence: TGTGCCAGCAGCCAACGGGGGTTACAAGAGACCCAGTACTTC. Protein: CASSQRGLQETQYF.

This chain's CDR3 is CASSLETTGNYGYTF. As DNA, the CDR3 is TGTGCCAGCAGCTTAGAGACTACAGGGAACTATGGCTACACCTTC. This chain connects TRBV7-6 to TRBJ1-2, with a tentative D call TRBD1 (6 bases). The V end was cut by 1 base, the J end by 2 bases, with 11 bases between. The CDR3 is 15 residues long. The V gene's germline CDR1 is SGHVS and CDR2 FNYEAQ. Variable domain in full (rest from reference TRBV7-6 and TRBJ1-2): GAGVSQSPRYKVTKRGQDVALRCDPISGHVSLYWYRQALGQGPEFLTYFNYEAQQDKSGLPNDRFSAERPEGSISTLTIQRTEQRDSAMYRCASSLETTGNYGYTFGSGTRLTVV.

V and J are TRBV7-9 and TRBJ2-7; 10 nucleotides agree with TRBD1. The CDR3 totals 14 residues. Trimming removed 6 bases from V and 4 bases from J; junction bases left unmatched: 6. CDR1 and CDR2 (germline): SEHNR, FQNEAQ (reference sequence). The CDR3 region is CASSPDRGIYEQYF. CDR3 coding DNA: TGTGCCAGCAGTCCGGACAGGGGGATATACGAGCAGTACTTC.

This clone occurred once. The gene calls are TRBV20-1 and TRBJ1-1; D is perhaps TRBD1 (5 bases). Trimming cost V 7 bases and J 3 bases, with 9 bases left between them. The CDR3 is 11 amino acids. The germline gives CDR1 DFQATT, CDR2 SNEGSKA (reference sequence). The CDR3 DNA reads as TGCAGTGTCCAAGGGGACACTGAAGCTTTCTTT. Its translation: CSVQGDTEAFF.

This clone showed up just a few times. This chain connects TRBV19 to TRBJ2-2; 10 positions agree with TRBD2. From germline, CDR1 is LNHDA and CDR2 SQIVND (reference sequence). Trimming removed 5 bases from V and 5 bases from J; junction bases left unmatched: 5. This CDR3 has 15 amino acids. In nucleotides, the CDR3 is TGTGCCAGTAGTCGGAGCGGGGGGGCGACCGGGGAGCTGTTTTTT. It specifies CASSRSGGATGELFF. The entire variable domain, with the rest obtained from reference TRBV19 and TRBJ2-2, is as follows: DGGITQSPKYLFRKEGQNVTLSCEQNLNHDAMYWYRQDPGQGLRLIYYSQIVNDFQKGDIAEGYSVSREKKESFPLTVTSAQKNPTAFYLCASSRSGGATGELFFGEGSRLTVL.

The genes are TRBV6-5 and TRBJ2-7; 10 bases agree with TRBD2. V gave up 0 bases and J gave up 6 bases; unmatched junction bases: 5. Germline V gives CDR1 MNHEY, CDR2 SVGAGI. The CDR3 runs 15 residues. For the CDR3, the DNA is TGTGCCAGCAGTTACTCTCCTAGCGGGAGAAGCGAGCAGTACTTC. Protein sequence: CASSYSPSGRSEQYF.

This clone has only a few counts. The chain is built from TRBV4-1 and TRBJ2-3; TRBD2 matches at 9 bases. Germline-derived CDR1 and CDR2 are MGHRA and YSYEKL. V lost 4 bases and J lost 5; bases outside the gene matches: 7. The CDR3 runs 15 residues. CDR3 bases: TGCGCCAGCAGCCCCGGGGCTAGCGGGGAAGATACGCAGTATTTT. Protein: CASSPGASGEDTQYF.

The V call is TRBV18, the J call TRBJ2-3; TRBD2 aligns across 10 bases. Germline CDR1 is KGHSH and CDR2 is LQKENI. Unmatched junction bases numbered 3, after V lost 6 bases and J lost 3 bases. This CDR3 is 14 amino acids long. CDR3 in DNA: TGTGCCAGCTCCTGGACTAGCGGAACAGATACGCAGTATTTT. Translated, it gives CASSWTSGTDTQYF.

This clone was observed a few times. This chain uses TRBV9 with TRBJ2-1; tentatively, D is TRBD2 (6 bases). Germline CDR1 is SGDLS and CDR2 is YYNGEE. The V end was cut by 0 bases, the J end by 2 bases, with 9 bases between. This CDR3 is built from 15 residues. CDR3 sequence (DNA): TGTGCCAGCAGCGTAGGCGGGGCTGCCTACAATGAGCAGTTCTTC. Protein sequence: CASSVGGAAYNEQFF.

The chain links TRBV28 to TRBJ2-7; 8 nucleotides match TRBD1. There are 14 residues in the CDR3. V lost 6 bases and J lost 2; bases outside the gene matches: 6. Germline V gives CDR1 MDHEN, CDR2 SYDVKM. The CDR3 coding sequence is TGTGCCAGCAGCCAACAGGGGGGCGCCTACGAGCAGTACTTC. Its protein is CASSQQGGAYEQYF. Looking up the rest from reference TRBV28 and TRBJ2-7 gives the full variable domain: DVKVTQSSRYLVKRTGEKVFLECVQDMDHENMFWYRQDPGLGLRLIYFSYDVKMKEKGDIPEGYSVSREKKERFSLILESASTNQTSMYLCASSQQGGAYEQYFGPGTRLTVT.

The V and J genes are TRBV15 and TRBJ1-5; no clear D. Germline values: CDR1 LNHNV, CDR2 YYDKDF (reference sequence). CDR3 length: 16 amino acids. The V and J ends lost 1 base and 3 bases respectively, with 13 bases between them. The CDR3 DNA sequence: TGTGCCACCAGCAGAGTAGCGAAGACCCACAATCAGCCCCAGCATTTT. Protein product: CATSRVAKTHNQPQHF.

The rearrangement links TRBV4-1 to TRBJ1-2, with D unresolved. Germline CDR1 MGHRA, CDR2 YSYEKL. Trimming took 1 base from V and 4 from J, leaving 10 bases between them. The CDR3 runs 14 residues. CDR3 protein: CASSQGFNSYGYTF. The CDR3 DNA reads as TGCGCCAGCAGCCAAGGTTTCAATAGCTATGGCTACACCTTC.

V and J are TRBV4-1 and TRBJ2-2, with TRBD1 identical over 7 bases. Germline CDR1 is MGHRA and CDR2 is YSYEKL. Losses at the gene ends were 6 bases for V and 2 bases for J; bases not matched to a gene: 12. The CDR3 is 17 residues long. This CDR3 reads CASSHGGRGRNTGELFF. The CDR3 coding sequence is TGCGCCAGCAGTCATGGAGGTAGGGGGCGCAACACCGGGGAGCTGTTTTTT.